A single T cell receptor beta chain is shown here with its context. Its specificity is not known. Some clones are missing from TCRdb's copy, which holds only in-frame ones; the method was immunoSEQ multiplex PCR. This sample has about 31,000 clones; 74% occur once, and the top ten carry roughly 1%. These data are taken from a study of STAT5B mutations in CD4+ large granular lymphocyte leukemia. Whole-study findings and limits: Patient CD4-sorted repertoires stayed more clonal than healthy ones after leukemic-clone removal.

The CDR3 is 12 residues long. Germline V gives CDR1 LNHNV, CDR2 YYDKDF (reference sequence). V gave up 0 bases and J gave up 13 bases, with 7 bases separating them. The sample was CD4+ T cells from blood buffy coats. This clonotype was sampled from a human donor in good health. The chain is built from TRBV15 and TRBJ1-6, with no clear D. CDR3 amino acids: CATSRDRGPLHF. The CDR3 region has the DNA TGTGCCACCAGCAGAGATCGGGGTCCCCTCCACTTT.